A single sample is the source of the 18 T cell receptor beta chains below, sequenced in a study of cytomegalovirus exposure and HLA in healthy donors. Using immunoSEQ multiplex PCR, the repertoire was profiled, and TCRdb retains in-frame clones only, with some absent. The sample yields about 150,000 clones, 75% to 90% seen once. The specimen was PBMCs. These receptors all come from a man younger than 30 in good health and CMV-seropositive.

The chain uses TRBV5-4 and TRBJ2-1, with 7 bases matching TRBD2. CDR3 length equals 17 residues. V lost 4 bases and J lost 0; bases outside the gene matches: 10. Germline V CDR1 and CDR2: SGHNT, YYREEE (reference sequence). The CDR3 reads CASSQESGASSYNEQFF. DNA for the CDR3: TGTGCCAGCAGCCAGGAAAGCGGGGCCAGCTCCTACAATGAGCAGTTCTTC.

On this clone itself: Other DNA variants within this sample encode the same CDR3. The CDR3 DNA reads as TGTGCCAGCAGTACTAGCGGGGAGACCCAGTACTTC. It specifies CASSTSGETQYF. This chain uses TRBV2 with TRBJ2-5, with 9 bases lining up with TRBD2. The ends lost 5 bases at V and 5 bases at J; junction bases unmatched: 0. CDR1 is SNHLY, CDR2 FYNNEI, per germline. The CDR3 is made up of 12 amino acids. Full variable domain (missing parts from reference TRBV2 and TRBJ2-5): EPEVTQTPSHQVTQMGQEVILRCVPISNHLYFYWYRQILGQKVEFLVSFYNNEISEKSEIFDDQFSVERPDGSNFTLKIRSTKLEDSAMYFCASSTSGETQYFGPGTRLLVL.

This clone was detected a few times. The chain carries TRBV7-9 and TRBJ2-7, with a weak D call TRBD2 (6 bases). The CDR3 runs 14 residues. Trimming stripped 4 bases from V and 6 bases from J, with 16 bases between. Germline V lookup: CDR1 SEHNR, CDR2 FQNEAQ (reference sequence). This chain's CDR3 is CASSSSGGRGEQYF. CDR3 DNA: TGTGCCAGCAGCTCATCCGGAGGGCGCGGCGAGCAGTACTTC.

This rearrangement joins TRBV6-5 to TRBJ2-7; 9 nucleotides match TRBD1. V shed 6 bases and J 5 bases; nucleotides not matched to a gene: 8. The germline gives CDR1 MNHEY, CDR2 SVGAGI. This CDR3 has 14 amino acids. CDR3 region: CASRRPTGGHEQYF. The CDR3 region has the DNA TGTGCCAGCAGACGCCCGACAGGGGGACACGAGCAGTACTTC.

V gene TRBV11-3 combines with J gene TRBJ2-7; 10 positions agree with TRBD1. CDR3 length: 19 residues. J lost 5 bases, V lost 5 bases, and 21 bases had no gene match. Germline V lookup: CDR1 SGHNT, CDR2 YENEEA. CDR3 bases: TGTGCCAGCAGCCTGGGACAGGGGAAGAAGGATGGTTATGGTCACGAGCAGTACTTC. Translation gives CASSLGQGKKDGYGHEQYF.

The rearrangement links TRBV7-9 to TRBJ1-3; D not certain. Germline V CDR1 and CDR2: SEHNR, FQNEAQ (reference sequence). V lost 3 bases to trimming and J lost 2 bases, with 5 bases between them. The CDR3 consists of 13 residues. The CDR3 loop is CASSLQAGNTIYF. CDR3 in DNA: TGTGCCAGCAGCTTGCAGGCTGGAAACACCATATATTTT.

This clone was found once. CDR3 sequence (DNA): TGCGCCAGCACCGTAGGGGTCTCTGGGGCCAACGTCCTGACTTTC. Amino acid sequence: CASTVGVSGANVLTF. The V and J genes are TRBV4-3 and TRBJ2-6, with D tentatively TRBD1 (5 bases). Germline V gene lookup returns CDR1 LGHNA and CDR2 YSLEER. This CDR3 has 15 residues. Trimming shortened V by 7 bases and J by 0 bases, and 10 bases separated the two germline ends.

This clone appeared a few times. The gene calls are TRBV19 and TRBJ1-2; 8 bases are a match to TRBD1. V gave up 2 bases and J gave up 5 bases; unmatched junction bases: 7. Germline V lookup: CDR1 LNHDA, CDR2 SQIVND (reference sequence). The CDR3 loop spans 15 amino acids. CDR3 DNA sequence: TGTGCCAGTAGTATATCCCGGACAGGGACATATGGCTACACCTTC. Translation gives CASSISRTGTYGYTF. Complete variable domain (other parts from reference TRBV19 and TRBJ1-2): DGGITQSPKYLFRKEGQNVTLSCEQNLNHDAMYWYRQDPGQGLRLIYYSQIVNDFQKGDIAEGYSVSREKKESFPLTVTSAQKNPTAFYLCASSISRTGTYGYTFGSGTRLTVV.

CDR3 sequence: CASSLGGTGRTDTQYF. The CDR3 DNA reads as TGTGCCAGCAGCTTAGGGGGGACAGGCCGCACAGATACGCAGTATTTT. This rearrangement joins TRBV7-2 to TRBJ2-3; TRBD1 matches at 8 bases. The germline V gene encodes CDR1 SGHTA and CDR2 FQGNSA. The CDR3 loop spans 16 amino acids. V lost 1 base, J lost 1 base, and 4 bases stayed unmatched. The whole variable domain, remainder taken from reference TRBV7-2 and TRBJ2-3, is GAGVSQSPSNKVTEKGKDVELRCDPISGHTALYWYRQSLGQGLEFLIYFQGNSAPDKSGLPSDRFSAERTGGSVSTLTIQRTQQEDSAVYLCASSLGGTGRTDTQYFGPGTRLTVL.

V is TRBV10-3 and J is TRBJ2-2; TRBD1 matches at 8 bases. The CDR3 loop spans 15 amino acids. Germline V gene sequence: CDR1 ENHRY, CDR2 SYGVKD. J was trimmed by 3 bases and V by 4 bases; bases with no gene match: 4. The CDR3 here is CAISGTGSDTGELFF. CDR3 DNA sequence: TGTGCCATCAGTGGGACAGGGTCCGACACCGGGGAGCTGTTTTTT.

The J gene is TRBJ2-7, the V gene TRBV13; TRBD2 matches at 8 bases. The CDR3 extends over 15 amino acids. V lost 3 bases and J lost 3; bases outside the gene matches: 7. Germline CDR1 PRHDT, CDR2 FYEKMQ (reference sequence). CDR3 region: CASSLKSGGNYEQYF. DNA of the CDR3: TGTGCCAGCAGCTTGAAGAGCGGGGGTAACTACGAGCAGTACTTC.

The CDR3 region has the DNA TGTGCCAGCTCACCACCGACAGGGGCCCGAAGTGGCAATCAGCCCCAGCATTTT. Amino acid sequence: CASSPPTGARSGNQPQHF. The chain recombines TRBV18 with TRBJ1-5, with 8 bases identical to TRBD1. Germline V gives CDR1 KGHSH, CDR2 LQKENI. The CDR3 consists of 18 residues. The V segment lost 0 bases and the J segment 2 bases; nucleotides outside the gene matches: 9. The variable domain in full, with the rest retrieved from reference TRBV18 and TRBJ1-5, is NAGVMQNPRHLVRRRGQEARLRCSPMKGHSHVYWYRQLPEEGLKFMVYLQKENIIDESGMPKERFSAEFPKEGPSILRIQQVVRGDSAAYFCASSPPTGARSGNQPQHFGDGTRLSIL.

Comments on this clone: Distinct nucleotide sequences in the sample also encode this CDR3. In DNA, the CDR3 is TGTGCCAGTAGTTCACAGGGGTACGAGCAGTACTTC. It yields the protein CASSSQGYEQYF. This chain connects TRBV19 to TRBJ2-7; 7 bases fit TRBD1. V shed 5 bases, J shed 4 bases, and the junction held 2 bases outside the gene matches. Germline V gene data show CDR1 as LNHDA and CDR2 as SQIVND (reference sequence). The CDR3 length is 12 residues. Full variable domain (missing parts from reference TRBV19 and TRBJ2-7): DGGITQSPKYLFRKEGQNVTLSCEQNLNHDAMYWYRQDPGQGLRLIYYSQIVNDFQKGDIAEGYSVSREKKESFPLTVTSAQKNPTAFYLCASSSQGYEQYFGPGTRLTVT.

This sequence joins TRBV4-1 and TRBJ2-1, with 12 bases that match TRBD2. The germline gives CDR1 MGHRA, CDR2 YSYEKL. Unmatched junction bases numbered 8, after V lost 6 bases and J lost 8 bases. This CDR3 spans 15 amino acids. The CDR3: CASRPTSGSIHEQFF. DNA of the CDR3: TGCGCCAGCAGGCCGACTAGCGGGAGTATCCATGAGCAGTTCTTC.

This clone appeared a few times. This rearrangement joins TRBV18 to TRBJ1-5; D is ambiguous. The CDR3 runs 15 residues. V was cut by 3 bases and J by 0 bases, with 9 bases left in between. CDR1 is KGHSH and CDR2 is LQKENI in the germline V gene. The CDR3 DNA is TGTGCCAGCTCACCTACCGCAGATAGCAATCAGCCCCAGCATTTT. Translated: CASSPTADSNQPQHF.

The chain has TRBV29-1 and TRBJ2-2; D perhaps matches TRBD2 (6 bases). The CDR3 length is 15 residues. Trimming took off 2 bases at V and 7 bases at J, with 17 bases between the two ends. Germline loops: CDR1 SQVTM, CDR2 ANQGSEA. The CDR3 coding sequence is TGCAGCGTTGAATTGGTGGGAGGTGATAACGGGGAGCTGTTTTTT. This gives the protein CSVELVGGDNGELFF.

The chain employs TRBV7-9 and TRBJ1-2, with no clear D. This CDR3 has 13 residues. Trimming removed 1 base at V and 12 bases at J, with 15 bases between. Germline-derived CDR1 and CDR2 are SEHNR and FQNEAQ (reference sequence). The CDR3 protein is CASSLEAGPRHTF. Here the CDR3 DNA reads TGTGCCAGCAGCTTAGAAGCGGGCCCCCGCCACACCTTC.

The V gene is TRBV18, the J gene TRBJ2-1; TRBD2 agrees at 12 bases. This CDR3 region has 16 residues. Germline CDR1 is KGHSH and CDR2 is LQKENI. After removal of 3 bases from V and 5 bases from J, the junction contained 5 bases not matched to a gene. The CDR3: CASSPPLAGGDNEQFF. The CDR3, as DNA: TGTGCCAGCTCACCTCCCCTAGCGGGAGGGGACAATGAGCAGTTCTTC.